This passage covers 20 T cell receptor beta chains from one sample sequenced in a study of blood T cell repertoires in COVID-19. Some clones are missing from TCRdb's copy, which holds only in-frame ones; the method was immunoSEQ multiplex PCR. The sample records fewer than 30,000 clones, about 85% being singletons. The specimen sequenced was peripheral blood. The receptors were gathered from a woman in her sixties or seventies with acute or convalescent COVID-19.

The V call is TRBV9, the J call TRBJ2-3, with 10 bases fitting TRBD2. CDR3 length: 16 amino acids. CDR1 and CDR2 from the germline V gene are SGDLS and YYNGEE. V was clipped by 3 bases and J by 4 bases; unmatched bases: 8. DNA for the CDR3: TGTGCCAGCAGCGACGAAGCGGGGGGGCCGGCAGATACGCAGTATTTT. It encodes CASSDEAGGPADTQYF.

The V gene is TRBV7-3, the J gene TRBJ2-1; 11 nucleotides align to TRBD1. This CDR3 has 16 residues. Losses at the gene ends were 5 bases for V and 7 bases for J; bases not matched to a gene: 10. Germline CDR1 and CDR2: SGHTA and FQGTGA. The CDR3 reads CASSEGGQGAWNEQFF. The CDR3 DNA is TGTGCCAGCAGCGAAGGCGGACAGGGGGCCTGGAATGAGCAGTTCTTC.

This clone showed up just a few times. The chain joins TRBV5-1 to TRBJ1-3, with a possible D match to TRBD1 (5 bases). This CDR3 has 16 amino acids. V was pared by 1 base and J by 4 bases, with 15 bases between. Germline CDR1 SGHRS, CDR2 YFSETQ. This chain's CDR3 is CASSLSGSNRGNTIYF. CDR3 in DNA: TGCGCCAGCAGCTTGAGTGGCAGCAACAGGGGAAACACCATATATTTT.

Only one count was recorded for this clone. The rearrangement uses TRBV7-6 and TRBJ1-2, with D maybe TRBD1 (6 bases). The CDR3 consists of 13 residues. V shed 4 bases and J shed 2 bases, with 8 bases lying between them. Germline V gives CDR1 SGHVS, CDR2 FNYEAQ. The CDR3: CASSSGQNYGYTF. The CDR3 nucleotides read TGTGCCAGCAGCTCCGGACAGAACTATGGCTACACCTTC.

The J gene is TRBJ2-1, the V gene TRBV6-5; 7 bases are a match to TRBD2. V was clipped by 4 bases and J by 5 bases; unmatched bases: 5. This CDR3 has 14 residues. The germline V gene encodes CDR1 MNHEY and CDR2 SVGAGI. The CDR3 DNA follows: TGTGCCAGCAGTTCCTGGGAGGGGAACAATGAGCAGTTCTTC. Protein product: CASSSWEGNNEQFF.

CDR3 nucleotide sequence: TGTGCCAGCAGCCCCCAGGTGGGGAACACTGAAGCTTTCTTT. Translated: CASSPQVGNTEAFF. The chain joins TRBV9 to TRBJ1-1; no clear D gene. The germline gives CDR1 SGDLS, CDR2 YYNGEE. The V end lost 4 bases, the J end lost 1 base, and 11 bases lay between the germline ends. The CDR3 spans 14 residues.

The V gene is TRBV3-1 (or the pseudogene TRBV3-2), the J gene TRBJ2-1, with TRBD2 as a possible D gene (6 bases). V dropped 4 bases and J dropped 2 bases, with 15 bases sitting between them. CDR1 is LGHDT, CDR2 YNNKEL, per germline (reference sequence). CDR3 size: 16 residues. DNA of the CDR3: TGTGCCAGCAGCCCTGGGAAGGTAGCGGCCTACAATGAGCAGTTCTTC. Translation gives CASSPGKVAAYNEQFF.

The rearrangement joins TRBV28 to TRBJ1-6; no definite D call. Deletions cut 6 bases from V and 0 bases from J, with 18 bases between. Per the germline V gene, CDR1 is MDHEN and CDR2 is SYDVKM. CDR3 size: 18 residues. This CDR3 is CASSPRGSGSSYNSPLHF. CDR3 DNA sequence: TGTGCCAGCAGCCCCCGCGGGAGCGGGAGCTCCTATAATTCACCCCTCCACTTT.

CDR3 nucleotide sequence: TGCGCCAGCAGCCCCCGGACTAGCGGGGGTTACGAGCAGTACTTC. It codes for CASSPRTSGGYEQYF. The V call is TRBV4-1, the J call TRBJ2-7; TRBD2 matches at 13 bases. The CDR3 is 15 residues long. V was clipped by 4 bases and J by 4 bases; unmatched bases: 4. Per the germline V gene, CDR1 is MGHRA and CDR2 is YSYEKL.

This clone has only a few counts. V is TRBV14 and J is TRBJ1-4; the D gene is possibly TRBD1 (5 bases). Germline V gene lookup returns CDR1 SGHDN and CDR2 FVKESK. With 1 base removed from V and 8 bases from J, the gap between germline ends came to 11 bases. This CDR3 has 14 residues. The CDR3 DNA sequence: TGTGCCAGCAGCCAAGGCGGGGGATACGAAAAACTGTTTTTT. Translated, it gives CASSQGGGYEKLFF.

The rearrangement uses TRBV19 and TRBJ1-2; the D gene is possibly TRBD1 (5 bases). CDR3 length: 15 residues. Looked up from germline, CDR1 is LNHDA and CDR2 is SQIVND (reference sequence). Trimming cost V 2 bases and J 0 bases, with 10 bases left between them. DNA of the CDR3: TGTGCCAGTAGTATAAGGCAGGGCACTAACTATGGCTACACCTTC. Protein sequence: CASSIRQGTNYGYTF. The whole variable domain, filled in from reference TRBV19 and TRBJ1-2, reads DGGITQSPKYLFRKEGQNVTLSCEQNLNHDAMYWYRQDPGQGLRLIYYSQIVNDFQKGDIAEGYSVSREKKESFPLTVTSAQKNPTAFYLCASSIRQGTNYGYTFGSGTRLTVV.

The chain has TRBV6-4 and TRBJ2-7, with 7 bases aligning to TRBD1. The CDR3 totals 14 residues. Per the germline V gene, CDR1 is MRHNA and CDR2 is SNTAGT. J gave up 1 base and V 3 bases, and 3 bases lay outside the gene matches. CDR3 coding DNA: TGTGCCAGCAGTGAAGGACAGGTTTCCTACGAGCAGTACTTC. Amino acids: CASSEGQVSYEQYF.

V and J are TRBV10-2 and TRBJ2-1; D is possibly TRBD2 (5 bases). Trimming took off 4 bases at V and 2 bases at J, with 12 bases between the two ends. The CDR3 is 15 amino acids. From germline, CDR1 is WSHSY and CDR2 SAAADI. The CDR3 sequence is CASSVIGMAYNEQFF. In nucleotides, the CDR3 is TGCGCCAGCAGTGTGATCGGGATGGCCTACAATGAGCAGTTCTTC.

The J gene is TRBJ1-5, the V gene TRBV18, with 8 positions matching TRBD1. This CDR3 is built from 15 residues. CDR1 and CDR2 from the germline V gene are KGHSH and LQKENI. With 6 bases clipped from V and 6 bases from J, the junction kept 10 bases outside the gene matches. The CDR3 loop is CASSLDRGGVQPQHF. CDR3 nucleotide sequence: TGTGCCAGCTCTCTCGACAGGGGAGGTGTTCAGCCCCAGCATTTT.

The gene calls are TRBV7-9 and TRBJ1-2, with unresolved D. CDR3 size: 15 residues. Germline V CDR1 and CDR2: SEHNR, FQNEAQ (reference sequence). V was trimmed by 3 bases and J by 4 bases, leaving 15 bases between them. The chain's CDR3 is CASSLGQTPLYGYTF. CDR3 DNA sequence: TGTGCCAGCAGCTTGGGTCAGACACCCCTCTATGGCTACACCTTC.

The chain carries TRBV18 and TRBJ2-1, with a weak D call TRBD2 (7 bases). V lost 3 bases and J 11 bases, leaving 14 bases between the germline ends. Germline-derived CDR1 and CDR2 are KGHSH and LQKENI. There are 13 residues in the CDR3. CDR3 region: CASSPAGGPQQFF. The CDR3 DNA sequence: TGTGCCAGCTCACCCGCCGGGGGGCCCCAGCAGTTCTTC.

V and J are TRBV14 and TRBJ2-7; a weak D match, TRBD1 (5 bases). The ends were cut back, 0 bases at V and 3 bases at J, with 12 bases in the middle. This CDR3 region has 15 residues. The germline gives CDR1 SGHDN, CDR2 FVKESK. CDR3 sequence: CASSQDFQGFYEQYF. CDR3 nucleotides: TGTGCCAGCAGCCAAGATTTTCAGGGTTTCTACGAGCAGTACTTC.

The genes are TRBV5-1 and TRBJ1-6, with 7 bases fitting TRBD1. Germline lookup yields CDR1 SGHRS and CDR2 YFSETQ. V lost 3 bases, J lost 5 bases, and 5 bases stayed unmatched. The CDR3 covers 15 residues. The CDR3 loop is CASSWGDSHNSPLHF. The CDR3 nucleotides read TGCGCCAGCAGCTGGGGGGACAGCCATAATTCACCCCTCCACTTT.

This chain links TRBV28 with TRBJ1-2; tentatively, D is TRBD1 (6 bases). V was trimmed by 2 bases and J by 4 bases, leaving 17 bases between them. This CDR3 contains 16 residues. Germline V lookup: CDR1 MDHEN, CDR2 SYDVKM. CDR3 sequence reads: CASSLTNRVQGYGYTF. CDR3 coding DNA: TGTGCCAGCAGTTTAACTAACAGGGTTCAGGGCTATGGCTACACCTTC.

This sequence joins TRBV5-1 and TRBJ1-1; D possibly corresponds to TRBD1 (5 bases). Looked up from germline, CDR1 is SGHRS and CDR2 is YFSETQ. Trimming removed 3 bases at V and 0 bases at J, with 9 bases between. This CDR3 comprises 14 residues. CDR3 region: CASSWGAMNTEAFF. In DNA form, the CDR3 reads TGCGCCAGCAGCTGGGGCGCAATGAACACTGAAGCTTTCTTT.